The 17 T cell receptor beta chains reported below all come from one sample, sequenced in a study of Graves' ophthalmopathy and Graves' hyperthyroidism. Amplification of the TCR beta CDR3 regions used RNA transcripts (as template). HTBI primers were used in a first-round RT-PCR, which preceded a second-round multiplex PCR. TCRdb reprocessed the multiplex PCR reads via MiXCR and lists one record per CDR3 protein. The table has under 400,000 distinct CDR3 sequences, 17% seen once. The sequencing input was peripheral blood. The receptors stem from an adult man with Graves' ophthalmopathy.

CDR3 loop: CASSTSSGIGETQYF. CDR3 bases: TGTGCCAGCAGCACTTCTAGCGGGATCGGGGAGACCCAGTACTTC. V is TRBV7-2 and J is TRBJ2-5; 9 bases are shared with TRBD2. V lost 5 bases and J lost 5; bases outside the gene matches: 9. Germline loops: CDR1 SGHTA, CDR2 FQGNSA. This CDR3 is built from 15 residues.

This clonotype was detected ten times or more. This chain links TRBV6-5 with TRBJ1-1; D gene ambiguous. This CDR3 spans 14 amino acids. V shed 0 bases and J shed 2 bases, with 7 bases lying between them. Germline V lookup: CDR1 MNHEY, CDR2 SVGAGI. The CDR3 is CASSYSQVNTEAFF. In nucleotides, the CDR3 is TGTGCCAGCAGTTACTCTCAGGTCAACACTGAAGCTTTCTTT.

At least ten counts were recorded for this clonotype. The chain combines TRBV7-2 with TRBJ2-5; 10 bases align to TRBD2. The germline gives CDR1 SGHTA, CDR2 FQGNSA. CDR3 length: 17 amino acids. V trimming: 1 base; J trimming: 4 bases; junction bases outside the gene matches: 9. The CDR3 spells CASSLELAGELAETQYF. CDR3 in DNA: TGTGCCAGCAGCTTAGAGCTAGCGGGGGAACTAGCAGAGACCCAGTACTTC.

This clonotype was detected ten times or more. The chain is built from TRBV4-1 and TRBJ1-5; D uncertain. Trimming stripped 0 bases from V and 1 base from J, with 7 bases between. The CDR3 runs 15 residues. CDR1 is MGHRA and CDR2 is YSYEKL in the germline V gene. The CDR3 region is CASSQEGRSNQPQHF. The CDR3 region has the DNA TGCGCCAGCAGCCAAGAGGGCAGGAGCAATCAGCCCCAGCATTTT.

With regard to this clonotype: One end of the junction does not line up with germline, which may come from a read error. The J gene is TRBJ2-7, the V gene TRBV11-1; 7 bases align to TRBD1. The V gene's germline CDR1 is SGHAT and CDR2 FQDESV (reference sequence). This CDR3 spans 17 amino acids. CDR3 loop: CASSYPDRVKSSYEQCF. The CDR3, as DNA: TGTGCCAGCAGTTACCCCGACAGGGTCAAAAGCTCCTACGAGCAGTGCTTC.

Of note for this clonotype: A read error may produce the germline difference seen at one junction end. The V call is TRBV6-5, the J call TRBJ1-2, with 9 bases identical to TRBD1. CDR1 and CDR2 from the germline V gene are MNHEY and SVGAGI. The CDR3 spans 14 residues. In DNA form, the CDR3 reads TGTGCCAGCAGTCACCTCGGGACAGGGAACGGCTACAGCTTC. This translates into CASSHLGTGNGYSF.

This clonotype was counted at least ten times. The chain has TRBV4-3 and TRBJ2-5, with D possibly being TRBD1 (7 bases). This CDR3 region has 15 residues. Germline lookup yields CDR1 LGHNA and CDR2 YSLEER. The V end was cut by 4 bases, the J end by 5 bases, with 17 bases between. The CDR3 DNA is TGCGCCAGCAGCCGCGGGGACAGTTCCAGCGAGACCCAGTACTTC. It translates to CASSRGDSSSETQYF.

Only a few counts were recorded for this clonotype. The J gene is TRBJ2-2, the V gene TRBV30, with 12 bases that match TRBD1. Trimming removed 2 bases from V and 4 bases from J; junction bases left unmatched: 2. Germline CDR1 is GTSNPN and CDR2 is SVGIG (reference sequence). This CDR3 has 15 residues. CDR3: CAWSRDRGPTGELFF. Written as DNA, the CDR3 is TGTGCCTGGAGTCGGGACAGGGGGCCCACCGGGGAGCTGTTTTTT.

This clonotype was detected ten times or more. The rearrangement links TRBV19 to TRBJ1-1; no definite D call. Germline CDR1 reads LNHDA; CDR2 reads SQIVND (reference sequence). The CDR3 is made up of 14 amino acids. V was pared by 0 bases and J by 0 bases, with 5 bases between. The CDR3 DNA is TGTGCCAGTAGTATAGACACCATGAACACTGAAGCTTTCTTT. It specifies CASSIDTMNTEAFF.

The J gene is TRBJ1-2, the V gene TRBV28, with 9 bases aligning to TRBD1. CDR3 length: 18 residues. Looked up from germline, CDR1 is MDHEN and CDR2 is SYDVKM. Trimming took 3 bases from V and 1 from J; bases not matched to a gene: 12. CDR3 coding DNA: TGTGCCAGCAGTTTGGTCCGGGACAGGGTGTTTGGTAACTATGGCTACACCTTC. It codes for CASSLVRDRVFGNYGYTF.

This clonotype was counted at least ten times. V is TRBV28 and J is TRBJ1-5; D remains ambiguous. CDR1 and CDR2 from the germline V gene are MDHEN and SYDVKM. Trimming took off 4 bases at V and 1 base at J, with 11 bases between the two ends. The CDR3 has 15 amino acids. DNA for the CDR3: TGTGCCAGCAGTTCCCCAGGTGGAAGCAATCAGCCCCAGCATTTT. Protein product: CASSSPGGSNQPQHF. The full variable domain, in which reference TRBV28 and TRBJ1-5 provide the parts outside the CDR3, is DVKVTQSSRYLVKRTGEKVFLECVQDMDHENMFWYRQDPGLGLRLIYFSYDVKMKEKGDIPEGYSVSREKKERFSLILESASTNQTSMYLCASSSPGGSNQPQHFGDGTRLSIL.

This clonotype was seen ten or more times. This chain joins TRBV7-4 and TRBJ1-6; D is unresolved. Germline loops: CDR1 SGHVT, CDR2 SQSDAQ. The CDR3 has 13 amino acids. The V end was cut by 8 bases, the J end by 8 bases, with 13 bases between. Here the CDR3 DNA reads TGTGCCAGCGAATGTGGGATAGATTCACCCCTCCACTTT. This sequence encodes CASECGIDSPLHF.

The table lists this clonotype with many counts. The CDR3 protein is CSVTGTDLNQPQHF. For the CDR3, the DNA is TGCAGCGTAACCGGGACGGATTTAAATCAGCCCCAGCATTTT. The rearrangement links TRBV29-1 to TRBJ1-5; maybe TRBD1 (5 bases). The CDR3 runs to 14 residues. V was shortened by 6 bases and J by 4 bases, with 16 bases between the two germline ends. Germline assignment: CDR1 SQVTM and CDR2 ANQGSEA. The full variable domain, completed using reference TRBV29-1 and TRBJ1-5, is SAVISQKPSRDICQRGTSLTIQCQVDSQVTMMFWYRQQPGQSLTLIATANQGSEATYESGFVIDKFPISRPNLTFSTLTVSNMSPEDSSIYLCSVTGTDLNQPQHFGDGTRLSIL.

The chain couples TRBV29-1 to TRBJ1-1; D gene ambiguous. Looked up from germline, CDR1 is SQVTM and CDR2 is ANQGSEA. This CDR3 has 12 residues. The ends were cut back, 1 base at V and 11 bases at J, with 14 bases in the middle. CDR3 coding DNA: TGCAGCGTTGAAGGAGGGTTGGGGAAGGCTTTCTTT. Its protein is CSVEGGLGKAFF.

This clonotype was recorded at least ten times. The CDR3 sequence: CASSLGIRVMNTEAFF. CDR3 in DNA: TGTGCCAGCAGCTTAGGGATTCGGGTCATGAACACTGAAGCTTTCTTT. This chain joins TRBV11-2 and TRBJ1-1, with D hard to call. The germline CDR1 and CDR2 sequences are SGHAT and FQNNGV. CDR3 length: 16 residues. Trimming left V 1 base short and J 0 bases short, with 12 bases between.

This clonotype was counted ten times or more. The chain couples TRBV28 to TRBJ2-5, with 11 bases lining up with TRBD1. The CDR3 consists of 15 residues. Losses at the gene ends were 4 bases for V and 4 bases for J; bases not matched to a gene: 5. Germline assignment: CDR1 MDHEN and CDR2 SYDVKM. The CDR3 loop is CASSSGTGGRETQYF. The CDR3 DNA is TGTGCCAGCAGTTCGGGGACAGGGGGTAGAGAGACCCAGTACTTC.

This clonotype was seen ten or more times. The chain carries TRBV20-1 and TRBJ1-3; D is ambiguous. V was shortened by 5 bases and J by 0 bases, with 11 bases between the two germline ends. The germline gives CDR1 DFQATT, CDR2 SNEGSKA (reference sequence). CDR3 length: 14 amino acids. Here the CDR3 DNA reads TGCAGTGCTTTGACTACCGACTCTGGAAACACCATATATTTT. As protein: CSALTTDSGNTIYF.